The sequence of this T cell receptor beta chain was determined in a study of blood T cell repertoires in COVID-19. The protocol was immunoSEQ multiplex PCR, while the TCRdb copy is restricted to in-frame clones and leaves out a portion. This table has about 150,000 clones, approximately 87% appearing once. This CDR3 spans 16 amino acids. The germline V gene has CDR1 SGHRS and CDR2 YFSETQ. The J segment lost 4 bases and the V segment lost 4 bases, leaving 8 bases of the junction unmatched. J is TRBJ1-6 and V is TRBV5-1; the match to TRBD1 covers 7 bases. This receptor was obtained from a man older than 75 with acute or convalescent COVID-19. Sequencing was done on a sample of peripheral blood. The CDR3 DNA reads TGCGCCAGCAGCCCGGCATCGGGACAGTATAATTCACCCCTCCACTTT. Protein: CASSPASGQYNSPLHF. The full variable domain, with the rest looked up from reference TRBV5-1 and TRBJ1-6, is KAGVTQTPRYLIKTRGQQVTLSCSPISGHRSVSWYQQTPGQGLQFLFEYFSETQRNKGNFPGRFSGRQFSNSRSEMNVSTLELGDSALYLCASSPASGQYNSPLHFGNGTRLTVT.